This TCR beta chain was documented in a study of blood T cell repertoires in COVID-19 (dated by TCRdb to about 2020). Context from the whole study: The collaborator samples originated in the United States, Italy and Spain and spanned the acute and convalescent phases of COVID-19. The material from the prospective study consisted of cDNA or gDNA derived from T cells, B-cell-depleted T cells, or PBMCs. Where available, HLA class I and class II types were taken from metadata supplied by the sample provider and were not determined by assay-based typing. The samples were drawn from two sources: the first 160 participants of the ongoing ImmuneRACE study, and 1,000 to 1,500 subjects contributed by 6 global collaborators. The repertoires were made available in a free public database intended to serve as a resource for research on the immune response to SARS-CoV-2. The dataset comprised deeply sampled blood TCRbeta repertoires from subjects exposed to, actively infected with, or recovered from COVID-19. Sample metadata almost always included a de-identified subject ID, COVID-19 status, age in years and sex.

The CDR3 measures 14 amino acids from cysteine to phenylalanine. Of the read, only the CDR3 DNA is kept; its 42 bases are in frame from base 1. CDR1 and CDR2, looked up from the germline V gene, are MNHEY and SVGAGI. The V end loses 6 bases and the J end loses 0 bases, and a stretch of 9 bases separates them. Each collaborating institution followed its own protocols to collect whole blood in K2EDTA tubes. For TCRbeta analysis, collaborators shipped samples as frozen whole blood, isolated PBMCs, or DNA extracted from either of those sample types. This clone was observed a few times. Its antigen is still unknown. Within one base of it there is no much larger clone, and no base qualities were kept. The immunoSEQ Assay, a bias-controlled multiplex PCR, was used to amplify TCRbeta CDR3 regions from genomic DNA. The original methods were these. The number of nucleated cells in each sample was estimated by amplification of reference gene primers within the assay. To quantify the absolute abundance of each unique TCRbeta CDR3 rearrangement, sequence reads were collapsed and filtered. Productive Simpson clonality was computed per sample as the square root of Simpson's diversity index over productive rearrangements. TCRdb retrieved this table from immuneACCESS and kept in-frame rearrangements only. Not all clones are present; in checked studies, unresolved V genes account for under half, and no reason is known for the remainder. V, J and clone size derive from that table, while D and trimming were established from the DNA sequence. For this sample there are 150,000 or so clones; around 81% appear just once. The top ten hold approximately 10% of the sample.

What the work shows at the level of the full study, not this receptor alone: Clinical and demographic metadata were provided uncurated, with the amount varying by source and participant.

The specimen was peripheral blood. The chain is assembled from TRBV6-5 and TRBJ1-3; TRBD1 could be the D gene, as 5 bases match. The sequence derives from a man in his 60s with active or convalescent COVID-19. The DNA reads TGTGCCAGCAGACAGGCAGCCTCTGGAAACACCATATATTTT. Its protein product is CASRQAASGNTIYF.